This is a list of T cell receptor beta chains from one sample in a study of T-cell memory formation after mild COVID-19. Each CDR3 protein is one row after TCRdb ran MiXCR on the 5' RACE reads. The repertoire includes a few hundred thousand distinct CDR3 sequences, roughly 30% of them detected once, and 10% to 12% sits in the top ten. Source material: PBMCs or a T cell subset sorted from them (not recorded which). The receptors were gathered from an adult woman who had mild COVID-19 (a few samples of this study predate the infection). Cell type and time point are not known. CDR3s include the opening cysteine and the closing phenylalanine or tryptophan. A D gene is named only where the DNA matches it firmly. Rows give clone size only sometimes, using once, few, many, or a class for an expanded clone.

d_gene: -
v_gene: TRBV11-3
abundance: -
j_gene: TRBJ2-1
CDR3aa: CASSLTGGISEQFF
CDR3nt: TGTGCCAGCAGCTTGACGGGGGGCATCAGTGAGCAGTTCTTC

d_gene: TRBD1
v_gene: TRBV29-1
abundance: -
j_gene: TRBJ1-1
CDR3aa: CSVVVSGGPTFF
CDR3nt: TGCAGCGTTGTTGTCTCAGGGGGCCCTACTTTCTTT

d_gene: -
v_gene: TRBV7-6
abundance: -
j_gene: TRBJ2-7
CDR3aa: CASSVTEPGEQYF
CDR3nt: TGTGCCAGCAGCGTTACCGAGCCAGGGGAGCAGTACTTC

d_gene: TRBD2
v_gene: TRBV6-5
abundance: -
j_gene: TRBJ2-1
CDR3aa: CASSSRLAGAHNEQFF
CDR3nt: TGTGCCAGCAGTTCTAGACTAGCGGGGGCGCACAATGAGCAGTTCTTC

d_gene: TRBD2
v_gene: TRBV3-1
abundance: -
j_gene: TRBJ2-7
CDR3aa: CASSPGTSGLFEQYF
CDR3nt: TGTGCCAGCAGCCCTGGGACTAGCGGGCTTTTCGAGCAGTACTTC

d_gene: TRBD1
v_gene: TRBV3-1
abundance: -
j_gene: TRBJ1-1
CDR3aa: CASSQTGNEAFF
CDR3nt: TGTGCCAGCAGCCAGACAGGGAATGAAGCTTTCTTT

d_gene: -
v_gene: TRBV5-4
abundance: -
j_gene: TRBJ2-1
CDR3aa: CASSSPTGRHEQFF
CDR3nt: TGTGCCAGCAGCTCCCCAACAGGGAGGCATGAGCAGTTCTTC

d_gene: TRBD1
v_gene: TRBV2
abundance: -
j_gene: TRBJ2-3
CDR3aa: CASSDGQGGTDTQYF
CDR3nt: TGTGCCAGCAGTGATGGACAGGGGGGTACAGATACGCAGTATTTT

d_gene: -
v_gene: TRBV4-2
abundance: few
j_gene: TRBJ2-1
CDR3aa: CASSQDGQNEQFF
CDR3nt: TGTGCCAGCAGCCAAGATGGGCAGAATGAGCAGTTCTTC

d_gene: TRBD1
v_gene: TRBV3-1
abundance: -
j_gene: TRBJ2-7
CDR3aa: CASSQGDRAYEQYF
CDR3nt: TGTGCCAGCAGCCAAGGGGACAGGGCCTACGAGCAGTACTTC

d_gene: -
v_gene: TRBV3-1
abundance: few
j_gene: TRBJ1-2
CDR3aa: CASSRHGYTF
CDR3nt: TGTGCCAGCAGCCGGCATGGCTACACCTTC

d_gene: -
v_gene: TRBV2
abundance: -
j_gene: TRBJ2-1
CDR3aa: CASSPLGGPPPHEQFF
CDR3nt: TGTGCCAGCAGTCCACTAGGCGGACCACCCCCGCATGAGCAGTTCTTC

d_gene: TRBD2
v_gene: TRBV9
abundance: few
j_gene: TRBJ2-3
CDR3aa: CASSAGLAGGTDTQYF
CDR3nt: TGTGCCAGCAGCGCGGGACTAGCGGGGGGCACAGATACGCAGTATTTT

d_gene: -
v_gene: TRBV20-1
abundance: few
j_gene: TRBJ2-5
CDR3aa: CSARDRADQETQYF
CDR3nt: TGCAGTGCTAGAGATCGGGCAGACCAAGAGACCCAGTACTTC

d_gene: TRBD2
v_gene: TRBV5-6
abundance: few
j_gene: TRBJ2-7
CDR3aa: CASSIGTSGMPSREQYF
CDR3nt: TGTGCCAGCAGCATAGGGACTAGCGGGATGCCTTCTCGGGAGCAGTACTTC

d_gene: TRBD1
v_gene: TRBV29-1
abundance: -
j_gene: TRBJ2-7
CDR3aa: CSVGRTGATYEQYF
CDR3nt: TGCAGCGTTGGTAGGACAGGGGCTACCTACGAGCAGTACTTC

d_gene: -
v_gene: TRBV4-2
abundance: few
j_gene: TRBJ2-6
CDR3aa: CASSQNDISGANVLTF
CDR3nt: TGTGCCAGCAGCCAGAACGATATCTCTGGGGCCAACGTCCTGACTTTC

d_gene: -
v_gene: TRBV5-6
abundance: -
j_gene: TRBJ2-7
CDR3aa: CASSTRQETSYEQYF
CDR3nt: TGTGCCAGCAGCACGCGACAGGAAACCTCCTACGAGCAGTACTTC

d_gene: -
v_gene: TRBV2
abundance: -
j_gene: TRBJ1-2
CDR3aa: CASSESGHLGYTF
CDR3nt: TGTGCCAGCAGCGAATCAGGGCACCTCGGCTACACCTTC

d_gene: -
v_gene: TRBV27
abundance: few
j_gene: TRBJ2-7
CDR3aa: CASSSRTLVREEQYF
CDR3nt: TGTGCCAGCAGTTCTCGTACCCTTGTGAGGGAGGAGCAGTACTTC

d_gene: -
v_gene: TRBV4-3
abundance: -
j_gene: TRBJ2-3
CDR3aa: CASSPGTSSTDTQYF
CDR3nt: TGCGCCAGCAGCCCCGGAACCTCTAGCACAGATACGCAGTATTTT

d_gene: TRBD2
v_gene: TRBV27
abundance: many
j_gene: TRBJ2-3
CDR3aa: CASRGLAGSTDTQYF
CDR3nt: TGTGCCAGCAGGGGACTAGCGGGAAGCACAGATACGCAGTATTTT

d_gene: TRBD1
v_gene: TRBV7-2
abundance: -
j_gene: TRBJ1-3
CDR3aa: CASSLAGTGGTGNTIYF
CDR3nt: TGTGCCAGCAGCTTAGCCGGGACAGGGGGCACTGGAAACACCATATATTTT

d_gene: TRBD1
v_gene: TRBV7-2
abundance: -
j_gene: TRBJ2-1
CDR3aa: CASTFGQGTDNEQFF
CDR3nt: TGTGCCAGCACCTTCGGACAGGGTACGGACAATGAGCAGTTCTTC

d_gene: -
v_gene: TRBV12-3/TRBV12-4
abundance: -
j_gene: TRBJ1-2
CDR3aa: CASKGTADGYTF
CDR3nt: TGTGCCAGCAAAGGGACCGCCGATGGCTACACCTTC

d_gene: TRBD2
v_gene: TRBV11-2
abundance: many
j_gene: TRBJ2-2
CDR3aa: CASSSGLAANTGELFF
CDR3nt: TGTGCCAGCAGCTCGGGACTAGCGGCTAACACCGGGGAGCTGTTTTTT

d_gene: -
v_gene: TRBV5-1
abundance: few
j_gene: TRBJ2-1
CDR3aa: CASSLEHLNEQFF
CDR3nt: TGCGCCAGCAGCTTGGAGCACTTAAATGAGCAGTTCTTC

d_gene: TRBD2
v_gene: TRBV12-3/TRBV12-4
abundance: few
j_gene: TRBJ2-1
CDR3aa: CASSRPSGRAGNEQFF
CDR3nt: TGTGCCAGCAGTCGACCTAGCGGGAGGGCGGGGAATGAGCAGTTCTTC

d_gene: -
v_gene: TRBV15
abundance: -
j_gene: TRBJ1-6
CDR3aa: CATSRPLLGGESPLHF
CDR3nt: TGTGCCACCAGCAGACCCCTTTTGGGAGGCGAATCACCCCTCCACTTT

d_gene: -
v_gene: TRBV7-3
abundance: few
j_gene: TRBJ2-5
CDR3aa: CASSLWPGQETQYF
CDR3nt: TGTGCCAGCAGCTTATGGCCGGGGCAAGAGACCCAGTACTTC

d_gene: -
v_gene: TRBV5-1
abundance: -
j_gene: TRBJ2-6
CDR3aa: CASSLDNSGANVLTF
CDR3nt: TGCGCCAGCAGCCTAGACAACTCTGGGGCCAACGTCCTGACTTTC

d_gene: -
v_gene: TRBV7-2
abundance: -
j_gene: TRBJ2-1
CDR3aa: CASVKQVVEFF
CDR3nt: TGTGCCAGCGTTAAGCAGGTAGTGGAGTTCTTC

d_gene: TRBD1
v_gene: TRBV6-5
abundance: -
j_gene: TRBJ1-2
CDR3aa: CASSYSGTANYTF
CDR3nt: TGTGCCAGCAGTTACTCCGGGACAGCTAACTACACCTTC

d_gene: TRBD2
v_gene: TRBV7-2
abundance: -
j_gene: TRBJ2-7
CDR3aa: CASSLRASGRWDAYEQYF
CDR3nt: TGTGCCAGCAGCTTAAGGGCTAGCGGGAGGTGGGATGCCTACGAGCAGTACTTC

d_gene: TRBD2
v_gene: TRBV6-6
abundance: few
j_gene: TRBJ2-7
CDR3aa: CASSYSASGGPPPYEQYF
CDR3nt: TGTGCCAGCAGTTACTCGGCTAGCGGGGGGCCACCTCCCTACGAGCAGTACTTC

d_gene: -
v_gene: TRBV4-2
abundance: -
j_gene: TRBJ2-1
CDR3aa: CASSQGGGPSSGQFF
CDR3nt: TGTGCCAGCAGCCAGGGAGGGGGACCCAGCTCGGGGCAGTTCTTC

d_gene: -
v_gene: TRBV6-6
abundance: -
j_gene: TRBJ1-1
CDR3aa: CASRPFSVHTEAFF
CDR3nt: TGTGCCAGCAGGCCTTTCTCTGTTCACACTGAAGCTTTCTTT

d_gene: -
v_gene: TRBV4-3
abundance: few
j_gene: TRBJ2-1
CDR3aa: CASSPRGGGSYNEQFF
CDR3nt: TGCGCCAGCAGCCCCCGGGGAGGAGGCTCCTACAATGAGCAGTTCTTC

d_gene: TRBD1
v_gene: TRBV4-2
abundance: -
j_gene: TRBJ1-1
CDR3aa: CASSQGDRRGNTEAFF
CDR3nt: TGTGCCAGCAGCCAAGGGGACAGGCGAGGGAACACTGAAGCTTTCTTT

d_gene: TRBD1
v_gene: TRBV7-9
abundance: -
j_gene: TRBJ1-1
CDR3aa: CASGTGDPHTEAFF
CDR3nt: TGTGCCAGCGGTACAGGGGACCCGCATACTGAAGCTTTCTTT

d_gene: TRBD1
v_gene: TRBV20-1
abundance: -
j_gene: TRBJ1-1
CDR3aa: CSCRGLREENTEAFF
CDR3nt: TGCAGCTGCAGGGGGCTCAGAGAAGAGAACACTGAAGCTTTCTTT

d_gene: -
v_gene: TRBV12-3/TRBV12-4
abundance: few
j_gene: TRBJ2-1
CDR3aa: CASSPTGVSEQFF
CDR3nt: TGTGCCAGCAGTCCTACGGGGGTCAGTGAGCAGTTCTTC

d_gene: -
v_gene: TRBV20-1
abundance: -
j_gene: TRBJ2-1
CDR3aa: CSAKVQGRLQFF
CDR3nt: TGCAGTGCTAAGGTCCAGGGACGATTACAGTTCTTC

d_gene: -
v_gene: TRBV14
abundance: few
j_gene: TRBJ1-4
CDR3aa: CASSQGGVEYTNEKLFF
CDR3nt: TGTGCCAGCAGCCAAGGAGGAGTGGAGTACACTAATGAAAAACTGTTTTTT

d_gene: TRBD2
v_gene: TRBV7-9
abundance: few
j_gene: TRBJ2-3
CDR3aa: CASSLLRGGPDTQYF
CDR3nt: TGTGCCAGCAGCTTATTGCGGGGGGGCCCAGATACGCAGTATTTT

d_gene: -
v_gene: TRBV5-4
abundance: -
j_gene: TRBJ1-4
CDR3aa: CASSLEGSRGEKLFF
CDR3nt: TGTGCCAGCAGCTTGGAGGGATCGAGGGGGGAAAAACTGTTTTTT

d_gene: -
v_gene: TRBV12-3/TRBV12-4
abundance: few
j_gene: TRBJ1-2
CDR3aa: CASRRDSSYGYTF
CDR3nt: TGTGCCAGCAGGAGAGACAGCTCCTATGGCTACACCTTC

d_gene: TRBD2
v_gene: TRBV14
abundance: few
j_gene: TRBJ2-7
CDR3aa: CASSQAPGLAAYEQYF
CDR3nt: TGTGCCAGCAGCCAAGCCCCGGGACTAGCGGCCTACGAGCAGTACTTC

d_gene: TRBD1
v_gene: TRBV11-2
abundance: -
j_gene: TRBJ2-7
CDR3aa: CASSSDTGTGAYEQYF
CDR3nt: TGTGCCAGCAGCTCCGATACCGGGACAGGGGCCTACGAGCAGTACTTC